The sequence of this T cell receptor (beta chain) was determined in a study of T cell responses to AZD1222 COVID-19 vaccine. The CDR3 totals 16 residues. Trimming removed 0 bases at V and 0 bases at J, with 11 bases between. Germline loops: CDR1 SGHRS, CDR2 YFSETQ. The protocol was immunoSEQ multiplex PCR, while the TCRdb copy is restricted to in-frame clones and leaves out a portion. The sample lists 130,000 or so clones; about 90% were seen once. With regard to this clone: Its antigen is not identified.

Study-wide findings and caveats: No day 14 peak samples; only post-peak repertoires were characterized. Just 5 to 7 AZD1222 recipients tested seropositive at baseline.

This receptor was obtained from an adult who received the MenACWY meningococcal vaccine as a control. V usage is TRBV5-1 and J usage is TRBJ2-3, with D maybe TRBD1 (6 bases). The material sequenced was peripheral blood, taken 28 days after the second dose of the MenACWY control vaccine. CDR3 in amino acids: CASSLGAGESTDTQYF. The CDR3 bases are TGCGCCAGCAGCTTGGGGGCAGGGGAAAGCACAGATACGCAGTATTTT.